This T cell receptor (beta chain) is from a study of blood T cell repertoires in COVID-19. Study information: T cells, B-cell-depleted T cells, or PBMCs provided the cDNA or gDNA that served as material.

In the original processing: Amplification with reference gene primers provided the estimates of nucleated cell counts. The assay was immunoSEQ multiplex PCR, and TCRdb's table has in-frame clones only and misses some. That table furnishes V, J and clone size, whereas the DNA furnished D and trimming. The data hold 70,000 to 100,000 clones, with approximately 75% observed a single time. The sequence derives from a woman aged 45-65 years with acute or convalescent COVID-19. The sample was peripheral blood.

The CDR3: CATKRQGAKETQYF. The DNA of the CDR3 is TGTGCCACCAAAAGACAGGGGGCAAAAGAGACCCAGTACTTC. V gene TRBV28 combines with J gene TRBJ2-5; TRBD1 agrees at 10 bases. J lost 3 bases, V lost 10 bases, and 8 bases had no gene match. The CDR3 covers 14 residues. Germline CDR1 is MDHEN and CDR2 is SYDVKM.